This T cell receptor beta chain appears in the sequencing data of a study of long-term antiretroviral therapy in people with HIV. The study's findings and limits: Blood dating 2004 to 2017 may reflect older ART regimens. Post-ART samples showed increased diversity that remained below transplant donor control levels. Controls showed broader CDR3 length ranges than did the HIV repertoires. Clones with expansion before ART led the repertoire at all time points.

V lost 7 bases and J 3 bases, leaving 17 bases between the germline ends. CDR3 length: 15 amino acids. Germline loops: CDR1 SGHKS, CDR2 YYEKEE (reference sequence). As for this clone: Its antigen is still unknown.

The assay used was immunoSEQ (version v3.0), run at survey level. Produced via immunoSEQ multiplex PCR; TCRdb's table is partial and in-frame only. The sample has 25,000 to 35,000 clones, roughly nine tenths seen once; the top ten hold more than 0.9%. The origin of this receptor is a man in his fifties with HIV. The sequencing used unsorted PBMCs, collected 2 years after starting antiretroviral therapy. This chain joins TRBV5-5 and TRBJ1-3; D remains unclear. The CDR3 coding sequence is TGTGCCAGCTCCCTCGGGCATATTGGTGGAAACACCATATATTTT. Translated: CASSLGHIGGNTIYF.